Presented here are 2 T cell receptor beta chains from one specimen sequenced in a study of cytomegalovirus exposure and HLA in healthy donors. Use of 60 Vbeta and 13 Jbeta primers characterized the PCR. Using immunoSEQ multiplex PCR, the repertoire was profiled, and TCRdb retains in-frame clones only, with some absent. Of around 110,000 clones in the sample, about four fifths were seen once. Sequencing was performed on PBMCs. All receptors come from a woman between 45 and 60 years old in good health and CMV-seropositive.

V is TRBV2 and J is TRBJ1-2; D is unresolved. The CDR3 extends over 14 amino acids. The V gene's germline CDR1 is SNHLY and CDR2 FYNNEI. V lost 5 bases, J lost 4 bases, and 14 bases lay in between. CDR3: CASSTERVLYGYTF. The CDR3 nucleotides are TGTGCCAGCAGTACTGAACGCGTCCTCTATGGCTACACCTTC. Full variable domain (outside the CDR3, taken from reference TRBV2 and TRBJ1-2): EPEVTQTPSHQVTQMGQEVILRCVPISNHLYFYWYRQILGQKVEFLVSFYNNEISEKSEIFDDQFSVERPDGSNFTLKIRSTKLEDSAMYFCASSTERVLYGYTFGSGTRLTVV.

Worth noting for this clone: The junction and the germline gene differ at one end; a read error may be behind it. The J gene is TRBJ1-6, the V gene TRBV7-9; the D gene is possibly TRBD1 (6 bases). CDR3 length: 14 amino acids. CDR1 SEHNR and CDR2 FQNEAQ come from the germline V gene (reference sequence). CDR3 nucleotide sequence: TGTTCCAGCAGCTTAGTACAGGGCAATTCACCCCTCCACTTT. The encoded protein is CSSSLVQGNSPLHF.